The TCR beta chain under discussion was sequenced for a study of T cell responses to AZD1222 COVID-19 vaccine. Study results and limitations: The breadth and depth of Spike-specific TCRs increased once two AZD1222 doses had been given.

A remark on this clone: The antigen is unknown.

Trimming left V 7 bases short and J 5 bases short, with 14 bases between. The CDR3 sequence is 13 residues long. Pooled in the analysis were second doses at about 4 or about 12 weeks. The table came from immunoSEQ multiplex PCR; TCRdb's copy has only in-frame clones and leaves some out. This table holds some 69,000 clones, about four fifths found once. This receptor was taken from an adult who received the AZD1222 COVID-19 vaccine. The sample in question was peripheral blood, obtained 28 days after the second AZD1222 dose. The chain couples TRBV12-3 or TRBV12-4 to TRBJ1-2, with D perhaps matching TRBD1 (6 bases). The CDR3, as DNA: TGTGCCAGCACTCGAGGACAGCCTTATGGCTACACCTTC. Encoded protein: CASTRGQPYGYTF.